Below are 14 T cell receptor beta chains sequenced from a single sample in a study of tumor and adjacent non-tumor tissue in lung cancer (dated by TCRdb to 2017 to 2018). RNA was isolated from bulk, unsorted tissue, and RNA quality was assessed with a NanoDrop ND-1000 and an Agilent 2100. Normal lung samples were distant non-tumor tissue taken more than 3 cm from the tumor edge. Library preparation used multiplex PCR. The sample was run on an Illumina HiSeq 2500. Following protocols modified from ARM-PCR, the researchers constructed TCRbeta libraries through three rounds of nested PCR with primers (Table S4). TCRdb trimmed the raw reads at Q25, called clones with MiXCR and kept productive beta chains. Each entry is one CDR3 protein sequence, shown with its most common DNA and genes. Recorded for this sample are 60,000 or so distinct CDR3 sequences; around 64% of them occurred a single time. Together, the top ten hold roughly a third of the sample.

Sequencing used distant non-tumor lung tissue. The receptors come from a man in his sixties or seventies with non-small cell lung cancer.

This clonotype was recorded only once. At one end the junction does not follow the germline gene, possibly because of a read error. The chain carries TRBV7-9 and TRBJ2-2, with D possibly matching TRBD1 (7 bases). Germline V gene sequence: CDR1 SEHNR, CDR2 FQNEAQ (reference sequence). CDR3 length: 14 amino acids. CDR3 sequence reads: CASSLRQGWRELFF. Here the CDR3 DNA reads TGTGCCAGCAGCCTCCGACAGGGTTGGAGGGAGCTGTTTTTC.

This clonotype was seen a handful of times. The junction differs from germline at one of its ends, possibly a read error. The rearrangement joins TRBV29-1 to TRBJ2-2, with D possibly matching TRBD2 (5 bases). This CDR3 has 14 residues. Per germline, CDR1 SQVTM and CDR2 ANQGSEA. The CDR3 is CSVDMVGNTEELFF. The CDR3 DNA reads TGCAGCGTTGATATGGTCGGGAACACCGAGGAGCTGTTTTTC.

The chain's CDR3 is CARSPPGRETQYF. The CDR3 DNA follows: TGTGCCAGGAGCCCCCCAGGGAGAGAGACCCAGTACTTC. The chain combines TRBV11-2 with TRBJ2-5; perhaps D is TRBD1 or TRBD2 (5 bases each). The length of the CDR3 is 13 residues. Germline V CDR1 and CDR2: SGHAT, FQNNGV. V dropped 9 bases and J dropped 4 bases, with 15 bases sitting between them.

On this clonotype itself: With a much larger clone just one base away, this may be a read error. The rearrangement joins TRBV6-1 to TRBJ2-3; 12 bases are shared with TRBD2. CDR1 is MNHNS and CDR2 is SASEGT in the germline V gene. The CDR3 contains 15 residues. The chain's CDR3 is CASGEASGGADTQYF. The CDR3 bases are TGTGCCAGCGGTGAAGCTAGCGGGGGGGCAGATACGCAGTATTTT.

Worth noting for this clonotype: Relative to the germline gene, one junction end is altered; a read error may explain this. V gene TRBV15 combines with J gene TRBJ1-5; no definite D call. Germline CDR1 is LNHNV and CDR2 is YYDKDF (reference sequence). This CDR3 has 11 residues. The CDR3 is CATGRVNQPAF. The CDR3 bases are TGTGCCACCGGGAGGGTTAATCAGCCAGCATTT.

This chain connects TRBV10-3 to TRBJ1-1; possibly TRBD1 for D (5 bases). Germline values: CDR1 ENHRY, CDR2 SYGVKD. The CDR3 consists of 13 residues. The ends were cut back, 6 bases at V and 4 bases at J, with 12 bases in the middle. CDR3 sequence: CAIRRGDATEAFF. CDR3 nucleotides: TGTGCCATCAGACGGGGGGATGCCACTGAAGCTTTCTTT.

With respect to this clonotype: This may come from a read error, since a much larger clone is one base off. The chain employs TRBV5-4 and TRBJ1-1; D is uncertain. CDR1 and CDR2 (germline): SGHNT, YYREEE (reference sequence). The CDR3 contains 15 residues. Here the CDR3 DNA reads TGTACCAGCAGCCCCACAGAGGTGAGAGACACTGAAGCTTTCTTT. Protein product: CTSSPTEVRDTEAFF.

On this clonotype: This may arise from a read error, as a much more abundant clone is one base away. The chain links TRBV10-3 to TRBJ1-2; no reliable D call. The CDR3 length is 13 residues. The V and J ends lost 2 bases and 5 bases respectively, with 9 bases between them. The V gene's germline CDR1 is ENHRY and CDR2 SYGVKD. CDR3 coding DNA: TGTGCCATCAGTGAGACGAAGGCTTATGGCTACACCTTC. The encoded protein is CAISETKAYGYTF.

Comment on this clonotype: The conserved phenylalanine or tryptophan is not found at the CDR3 terminus, so this likely reflects a read error. This rearrangement joins TRBV10-3 to TRBJ2-7; possible D gene TRBD2, 5 bases. V was cut by 5 bases and J by 7 bases, with 15 bases left in between. This CDR3 is 13 amino acids long. Germline V gene sequence: CDR1 ENHRY, CDR2 SYGVKD. The CDR3 sequence is CAISPGRRDEQYI. DNA for the CDR3: TGTGCCATCAGTCCTGGACGACGGGATGAGCAGTACATC.

The rearrangement joins TRBV12-3 or TRBV12-4 to TRBJ2-2; D is uncertain. V shed 8 bases and J shed 0 bases, with 16 bases lying between them. The CDR3 totals 16 residues. The DNA for the CDR3 is TGTGCCAGCTGCCAAAGGTCCAGTCCGAACACCGGGGAGCTGTTTTTT. Residues: CASCQRSSPNTGELFF.

This clonotype was recorded once. Germline and junction disagree at one end, which may indicate a read error. This rearrangement joins TRBV4-1 to TRBJ1-1; a possible D gene is TRBD1 (5 bases). Germline V gene data show CDR1 as MGHRA and CDR2 as YSYEKL. There are 18 residues in the CDR3. CDR3 bases: TGCGCTAGCAGCCGAGGGGATGCGGGACGCAACCTGGGAGCTGAAGTTTTCTTT. This encodes CASSRGDAGRNLGAEVFF.

The CDR3 is CASKLERYGRSSYNSPLHF. The CDR3 coding sequence is TGTGCCAGCAAATTAGAAAGATATGGGCGGAGCTCCTATAATTCACCCCTCCACTTT. The chain couples TRBV11-2 to TRBJ1-6; D call uncertain. The CDR3 has 19 residues. Germline assignment: CDR1 SGHAT and CDR2 FQNNGV. V lost 7 bases and J 0 bases, leaving 22 bases between the germline ends.

About this clonotype itself: The conserved closing phenylalanine or tryptophan is absent in this CDR3, likely reflecting a read error. No DNA is shown, since the ends of the CDR3 on it are uncertain; the CDR3 is the one TCRdb lists. This chain links TRBV12-3 or TRBV12-4 with TRBJ1-1. The CDR3 has 13 residues if both end residues are counted. The CDR3 loop reads CASSLGRGYEAFL.

Comments on this clonotype: The CDR3 does not close with the conserved phenylalanine or tryptophan, likely indicating a read error. The V gene is TRBV11-2, the J gene TRBJ2-5; tentatively, D is TRBD1 (6 bases). CDR3 length: 16 amino acids. Germline V gives CDR1 SGHAT, CDR2 FQNNGV. V was trimmed by 3 bases and J by 4 bases, leaving 18 bases between them. The CDR3 DNA reads TGTGCCAGCAGCTTGGTCGGCAGGGGATTGGGAGAGACCCAGTACCTC. Protein: CASSLVGRGLGETQYL.